This T cell receptor beta chain was sequenced during a study of long-term antiretroviral therapy in people with HIV. Study conclusions and caveats: It was observed that HIV repertoires exhibited narrower CDR3 length ranges than controls. Upon ART, diversity increased but remained lower than transplant donor controls.

Samples were assayed with immunoSEQ v3.0 at survey level. The data were produced by immunoSEQ multiplex PCR, yet TCRdb's version contains in-frame clones alone and is incomplete. The repertoire holds under 30,000 clones, with 65% to 90% as singletons. The CDR3 covers 16 residues. The V gene lost 2 bases and the J gene lost 7 bases, with 18 bases spanning the gap. Germline V gene sequence: CDR1 SGHRS, CDR2 YFSETQ. Comment on this clone: What it binds is unknown.

Specimen: unsorted PBMCs, collected at the start of antiretroviral therapy, before treatment. The genes are TRBV5-1 and TRBJ2-2; D uncertain. The TCR originated in a woman between 18 and 30 years old with HIV. Here the CDR3 DNA reads TGCGCCAGCAGCTTAGACGGAGTCCTGCTCAGCGGGGAGCTGTTTTTT. Amino acid sequence: CASSLDGVLLSGELFF. Supplemented by reference TRBV5-1 and TRBJ2-2, the full variable domain reads KAGVTQTPRYLIKTRGQQVTLSCSPISGHRSVSWYQQTPGQGLQFLFEYFSETQRNKGNFPGRFSGRQFSNSRSEMNVSTLELGDSALYLCASSLDGVLLSGELFFGEGSRLTVL.